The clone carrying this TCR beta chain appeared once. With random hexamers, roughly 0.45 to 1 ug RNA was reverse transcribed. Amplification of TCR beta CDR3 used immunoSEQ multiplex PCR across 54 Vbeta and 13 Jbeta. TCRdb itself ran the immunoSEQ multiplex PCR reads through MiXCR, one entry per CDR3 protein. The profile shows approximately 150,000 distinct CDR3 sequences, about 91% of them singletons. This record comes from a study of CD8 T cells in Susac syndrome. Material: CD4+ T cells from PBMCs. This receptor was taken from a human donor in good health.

The CDR3 region is CASSRTADGNTIYF. For the CDR3, the DNA is TGTGCCAGCAGTCGTACGGCCGATGGAAACACCATATATTTT. This sequence joins TRBV7-9 and TRBJ1-3; no firm D call. This CDR3 has 14 residues. V lost 6 bases and J 3 bases, leaving 12 bases between the germline ends. Germline loops: CDR1 SEHNR, CDR2 FQNEAQ (reference sequence).